These 27 T cell receptor beta chains were sequenced from one sample in a study of shared clonotypes between healthy human individuals. It was CD45RO-negative cells, positively selected for CCR7, that made up naive CD8 cells, with terminally differentiated effector memory CD45RA+ cells excluded. Only in-frame clones appear in the TCRdb table, and some are missing; sequencing was by immunoSEQ multiplex PCR. Of more than 2 million clones listed, about 95% are singletons. The sequenced material came from naive CD8+ T cells sorted from blood. The receptors derive from a man aged 18 to 30 in good health.

The chain has TRBV4-1 and TRBJ2-5; TRBD1 agrees at 7 bases. This CDR3 region has 16 residues. The trim removed 0 bases at V and 1 base at J, leaving 5 bases unmatched. CDR1 is MGHRA and CDR2 is YSYEKL in the germline V gene. The CDR3 DNA reads TGCGCCAGCAGCCAAGAGACGGGGACAGCCCAAGAGACCCAGTACTTC. This translates into CASSQETGTAQETQYF.

The rearrangement links TRBV10-1 to TRBJ2-3; tentative D call: TRBD2 (5 bases). CDR3 length: 14 residues. Trimming took 4 bases from V and 4 from J, leaving 12 bases between them. CDR1 and CDR2 from the germline V gene are WNHNN and SYGVQD (reference sequence). This CDR3 reads CASSVTGMADTQYF. CDR3 DNA sequence: TGCGCCAGCAGTGTTACGGGAATGGCAGATACGCAGTATTTT.

This sequence joins TRBV6-5 and TRBJ1-1; D is unresolved. Germline V lookup: CDR1 MNHEY, CDR2 SVGAGI. V was pared by 8 bases and J by 1 base, with 11 bases between. This CDR3 has 13 amino acids. CDR3 coding DNA: TGTGCCAGCGCCGGTGGAGCGAACACTGAAGCTTTCTTT. It translates to CASAGGANTEAFF.

V is TRBV7-9 and J is TRBJ2-2, with 10 bases fitting TRBD2. Germline CDR1 SEHNR, CDR2 FQNEAQ (reference sequence). The CDR3 consists of 18 residues. With 1 base clipped from V and 2 bases from J, the junction kept 7 bases outside the gene matches. CDR3 region: CASSLVVSGGPNTGELFF. CDR3 sequence (DNA): TGTGCCAGCAGCTTAGTCGTTAGCGGGGGGCCAAACACCGGGGAGCTGTTTTTT. The full variable domain, rest sourced from reference TRBV7-9 and TRBJ2-2, is DTGVSQNPRHKITKRGQNVTFRCDPISEHNRLYWYRQTLGQGPEFLTYFQNEAQLEKSRLLSDRFSAERPKGSFSTLEIQRTEQGDSAMYLCASSLVVSGGPNTGELFFGEGSRLTVL.

V is TRBV18 and J is TRBJ2-5; a possible D gene is TRBD1 (5 bases). The CDR3 covers 14 residues. The ends were cut back, 1 base at V and 5 bases at J, with 11 bases in the middle. CDR1 KGHSH and CDR2 LQKENI come from the germline V gene. The CDR3 DNA reads as TGTGCCAGCTCACCACGAGAAACAGGCGAGACCCAGTACTTC. Amino acids: CASSPRETGETQYF.

The chain employs TRBV7-6 and TRBJ2-3; D not resolved. The V and J ends lost 3 bases and 3 bases respectively, with 4 bases between them. The CDR3 is 12 residues long. Looked up from germline, CDR1 is SGHVS and CDR2 is FNYEAQ. The CDR3 DNA reads TGTGCCAGCAGCTTGTTAACAGATACGCAGTATTTT. Its protein is CASSLLTDTQYF.

This clone has only one observation. The rearrangement links TRBV5-6 to TRBJ1-1; maybe TRBD1 (6 bases). Germline-derived CDR1 and CDR2 are SGHDT and YYEEEE. The CDR3 is 17 residues long. V was trimmed by 1 base and J by 0 bases, leaving 16 bases between them. The CDR3 sequence is CASSLMGALGVNTEAFF. The CDR3 region has the DNA TGTGCCAGCAGCTTGATGGGGGCGCTTGGTGTGAACACTGAAGCTTTCTTT. Full variable domain (rest looked up from reference TRBV5-6 and TRBJ1-1): DAGVTQSPTHLIKTRGQQVTLRCSPKSGHDTVSWYQQALGQGPQFIFQYYEEEERQRGNFPDRFSGHQFPNYSSELNVNALLLGDSALYLCASSLMGALGVNTEAFFGQGTRLTVV.

Details on this clone: Within the sample, other DNA sequences also encode this same CDR3. The rearrangement joins TRBV15 to TRBJ1-1, with unresolved D. The CDR3 loop spans 12 amino acids. CDR1 and CDR2 (germline): LNHNV, YYDKDF (reference sequence). Trimming took 1 base from V and 1 from J, leaving 1 base between them. The CDR3 here is CATSRANTEAFF. Here the CDR3 DNA reads TGTGCCACCAGCAGAGCGAACACTGAAGCTTTCTTT.

The chain carries TRBV7-2 and TRBJ2-3, with 14 bases fitting TRBD2. CDR1 SGHTA and CDR2 FQGNSA come from the germline V gene. V was clipped by 1 base and J by 5 bases; unmatched bases: 2. CDR3 size: 16 residues. This chain's CDR3 is CASSLGLAGGQDTQYF. For the CDR3, the DNA is TGTGCCAGCAGCTTAGGACTAGCGGGAGGGCAAGATACGCAGTATTTT.

The V gene is TRBV6-5, the J gene TRBJ2-7; 10 nucleotides align to TRBD2. Germline trimming cut 5 bases from V and 2 bases from J; bases unmatched to any gene: 6. Germline CDR1 and CDR2: MNHEY and SVGAGI. The CDR3 is 15 amino acids. CDR3: CASSVLAGEAYEQYF. The CDR3 region has the DNA TGTGCCAGCAGTGTCCTAGCGGGAGAGGCCTACGAGCAGTACTTC.

This chain links TRBV5-1 with TRBJ1-2; weak D call: TRBD1 (5 bases). V was shortened by 4 bases and J by 5 bases, with 18 bases between the two germline ends. CDR1 SGHRS and CDR2 YFSETQ come from the germline V gene. The CDR3 runs 15 residues. The CDR3: CASSPFLGTEYGYTF. The CDR3 DNA follows: TGCGCCAGCAGCCCGTTCCTTGGGACGGAGTATGGCTACACCTTC.

This clone was recorded once. V is TRBV28 and J is TRBJ1-1; maybe TRBD1 (5 bases). The CDR3 is 18 residues long. V lost 7 bases to trimming and J lost 0 bases, with 24 bases between them. Germline V gene sequence: CDR1 MDHEN, CDR2 SYDVKM. CDR3 DNA sequence: TGTGCCAGCATCACCCGTGGTCACCCACAGGTCATGAACACTGAAGCTTTCTTT. As protein: CASITRGHPQVMNTEAFF.

This chain connects TRBV7-9 to TRBJ2-7; 9 bases match TRBD1. Germline lookup yields CDR1 SEHNR and CDR2 FQNEAQ (reference sequence). This CDR3 has 14 residues. Unmatched junction bases numbered 6, after V lost 4 bases and J lost 5 bases. CDR3 residues: CASSSGQGPDEQYF. The CDR3 DNA reads TGTGCCAGCAGCTCGGGACAGGGCCCTGACGAGCAGTACTTC.

V usage is TRBV7-9 and J usage is TRBJ1-4; D is unresolved. The CDR3 covers 11 residues. Germline CDR1 SEHNR, CDR2 FQNEAQ (reference sequence). V was trimmed by 2 bases and J by 13 bases, leaving 8 bases between them. This CDR3 reads CASSLTALLFF. CDR3 nucleotides: TGTGCCAGCAGCTTAACGGCGTTACTGTTTTTT.

This chain links TRBV7-9 with TRBJ2-7; 7 bases align to TRBD1. The CDR3 is 16 amino acids. Germline assignment: CDR1 SEHNR and CDR2 FQNEAQ (reference sequence). Trimming removed 0 bases from V and 3 bases from J; junction bases left unmatched: 8. For the CDR3, the DNA is TGTGCCAGCAGCTTAGCACCTAGGGGGCTTCACTACGAGCAGTACTTC. Encoded protein: CASSLAPRGLHYEQYF.

This chain uses TRBV21-1 with TRBJ1-2; the DNA was not compared with TRBD1, the D call given in the table. TRBV21-1 is a pseudogene locus. The length of the CDR3 is 15 residues. CDR3 bases: TGTGCCAGCAGCAAAGCGCTTAGACAGAACTATGGCTACACCTTC. It translates to CASSKALRQNYGYTF.

The genes are TRBV28 and TRBJ2-1, with 8 nucleotides matching TRBD1. Germline V gene data show CDR1 as MDHEN and CDR2 as SYDVKM. V was clipped by 5 bases and J by 14 bases; unmatched bases: 8. The CDR3 totals 12 residues. CDR3 residues: CASSDRGVTKFF. The CDR3 nucleotides are TGTGCCAGCAGTGACAGGGGAGTTACCAAGTTCTTC.

This chain links TRBV30 with TRBJ2-7; perhaps TRBD1 as D (6 bases). Germline CDR1 is GTSNPN and CDR2 is SVGIG (reference sequence). The CDR3 consists of 13 residues. The V and J ends lost 6 bases and 0 bases respectively, with 12 bases between them. The CDR3 loop reads CACRTDVSYEQYF. The CDR3 region has the DNA TGTGCCTGCAGGACAGACGTCTCCTACGAGCAGTACTTC.

This clone was detected only once. This rearrangement joins TRBV28 to TRBJ2-3; 9 nucleotides match TRBD2. The ends lost 7 bases at V and 4 bases at J; junction bases unmatched: 24. The CDR3 covers 20 residues. The V gene's germline CDR1 is MDHEN and CDR2 SYDVKM. CDR3 loop: CASTYWAEASGANGPDTQYF. CDR3 DNA: TGTGCCAGCACCTACTGGGCTGAAGCTAGCGGGGCCAATGGTCCAGATACGCAGTATTTT.

The V and J genes are TRBV7-9 and TRBJ1-2; TRBD1 matches at 8 bases. The CDR3 extends over 15 amino acids. The germline CDR1 and CDR2 sequences are SEHNR and FQNEAQ (reference sequence). After removal of 4 bases from V and 6 bases from J, the junction contained 10 bases not matched to a gene. In DNA form, the CDR3 reads TGTGCCAGCAGCTCTGATAACAGGGGGAGCGATGGCTACACCTTC. It yields the protein CASSSDNRGSDGYTF. Looking up the rest from reference TRBV7-9 and TRBJ1-2 gives the full variable domain: DTGVSQNPRHKITKRGQNVTFRCDPISEHNRLYWYRQTLGQGPEFLTYFQNEAQLEKSRLLSDRFSAERPKGSFSTLEIQRTEQGDSAMYLCASSSDNRGSDGYTFGSGTRLTVV.

The chain employs TRBV6-5 and TRBJ1-2; TRBD1 is a possible D gene (6 bases). CDR1 is MNHEY and CDR2 is SVGAGI in the germline V gene. This CDR3 contains 14 residues. Trimming stripped 0 bases from V and 8 bases from J, with 13 bases between. Written as DNA, the CDR3 is TGTGCCAGCAGTTACTCTGAAGGGGGGCAAGGCTACACCTTC. Its protein is CASSYSEGGQGYTF.

The chain carries TRBV27 and TRBJ2-2, with unresolved D. From germline, CDR1 is MNHEY and CDR2 SMNVEV (reference sequence). CDR3 length: 14 residues. V dropped 2 bases and J dropped 7 bases, with 11 bases sitting between them. The CDR3, as DNA: TGTGCCAGCAGTTTAACCTCTAAGGGCGGGGAGCTGTTTTTT. Translated: CASSLTSKGGELFF.

The rearrangement uses TRBV7-2 and TRBJ2-2; TRBD2 matches at 7 bases. V gave up 1 base and J gave up 4 bases; unmatched junction bases: 6. Germline V CDR1 and CDR2: SGHTA, FQGNSA. The CDR3 totals 16 residues. The CDR3, as DNA: TGTGCCAGCAGCTTAGTGGGCGGGGGAATCACCGGGGAGCTGTTTTTT. Its translation is CASSLVGGGITGELFF.

The rearrangement uses TRBV27 and TRBJ2-5, with D maybe TRBD1 (5 bases). CDR1 and CDR2 (germline): MNHEY, SMNVEV (reference sequence). Deletions cut 6 bases from V and 5 bases from J, with 13 bases between. The CDR3 extends over 13 amino acids. As DNA, the CDR3 is TGTGCCAGCAGGGACAACCAATGGGAGACCCAGTACTTC. Its protein product is CASRDNQWETQYF.

This chain connects TRBV27 to TRBJ1-2; 8 positions agree with TRBD1. CDR3 size: 14 residues. The ends lost 6 bases at V and 4 bases at J; junction bases unmatched: 7. CDR1 and CDR2 (germline): MNHEY, SMNVEV (reference sequence). CDR3 bases: TGTGCCAGCAGGTACAGGGGGGGTCTCTATGGCTACACCTTC. Its protein product is CASRYRGGLYGYTF.

The CDR3 DNA reads as TGTGCCAGCAGTCCGACCTCGGGGACCAGCAATCAGCCCCAGCATTTT. Translated, it gives CASSPTSGTSNQPQHF. The gene calls are TRBV27 and TRBJ1-5; D is perhaps TRBD1 (5 bases). The CDR3 consists of 16 residues. Trimming removed 5 bases from V and 1 base from J, with 15 bases in between. Germline V gene data show CDR1 as MNHEY and CDR2 as SMNVEV (reference sequence).

A note on this clone: The sample has other DNA sequences that encode this CDR3 too. The rearrangement joins TRBV27 to TRBJ2-1; 7 positions agree with TRBD2. There are 14 residues in the CDR3. Germline assignment: CDR1 MNHEY and CDR2 SMNVEV (reference sequence). J gave up 4 bases and V 6 bases, and 6 bases lay outside the gene matches. The DNA for the CDR3 is TGTGCCAGCAGCCTGGGGGGGGTTTACAATGAGCAGTTCTTC. This sequence encodes CASSLGGVYNEQFF.